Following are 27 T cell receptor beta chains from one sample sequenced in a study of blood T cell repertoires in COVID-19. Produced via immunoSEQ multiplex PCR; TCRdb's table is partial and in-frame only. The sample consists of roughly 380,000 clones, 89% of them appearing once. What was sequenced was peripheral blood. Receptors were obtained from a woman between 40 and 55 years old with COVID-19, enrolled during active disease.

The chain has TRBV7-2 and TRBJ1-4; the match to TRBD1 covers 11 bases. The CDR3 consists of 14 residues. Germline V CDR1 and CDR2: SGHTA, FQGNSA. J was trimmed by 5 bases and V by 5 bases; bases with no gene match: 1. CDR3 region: CASSRDRGNEKLFF. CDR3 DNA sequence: TGTGCCAGCAGCCGGGACAGGGGGAATGAAAAACTGTTTTTT.

The CDR3 DNA reads TGTGCCAGCAGCCGATTAGCGGATCTCACAGATACGCAGTATTTT. It is translated as CASSRLADLTDTQYF. The chain combines TRBV3-1 (or the pseudogene TRBV3-2) with TRBJ2-3, with a possible D match to TRBD2 (6 bases). CDR1 and CDR2 (germline): LGHDT, YNNKEL (reference sequence). V was clipped by 4 bases and J by 2 bases, with 13 bases between them. The CDR3 totals 15 residues.

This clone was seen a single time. CDR3 nucleotides: TGTGCCAGCAGCCTTAGGGGGGGCACTGAAGCTTTCTTT. This gives the protein CASSLRGGTEAFF. The chain joins TRBV28 to TRBJ1-1; D may be TRBD1 (6 bases). V was trimmed by 6 bases and J by 4 bases, leaving 12 bases between them. The CDR3 totals 13 residues. Germline V gene lookup returns CDR1 MDHEN and CDR2 SYDVKM.

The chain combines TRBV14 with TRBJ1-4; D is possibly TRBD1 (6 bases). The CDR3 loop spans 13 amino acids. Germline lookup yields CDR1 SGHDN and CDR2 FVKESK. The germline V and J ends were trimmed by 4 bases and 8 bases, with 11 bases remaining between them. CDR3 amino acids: CASSPRGWEKLFF. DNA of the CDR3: TGTGCCAGCAGCCCCAGGGGATGGGAAAAACTGTTTTTT.

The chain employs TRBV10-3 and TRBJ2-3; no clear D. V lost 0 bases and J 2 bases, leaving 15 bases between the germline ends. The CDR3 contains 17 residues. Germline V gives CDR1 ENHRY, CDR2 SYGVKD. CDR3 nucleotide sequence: TGTGCCATCAGTGAGTCTGGGCCCCCAACCCCCACAGATACGCAGTATTTT. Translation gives CAISESGPPTPTDTQYF.

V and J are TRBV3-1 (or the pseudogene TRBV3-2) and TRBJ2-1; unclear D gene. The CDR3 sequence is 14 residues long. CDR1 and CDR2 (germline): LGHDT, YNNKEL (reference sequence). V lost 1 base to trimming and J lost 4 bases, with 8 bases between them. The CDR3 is CASSQVYSYNEQFF. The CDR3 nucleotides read TGTGCCAGCAGCCAAGTTTACAGTTACAATGAGCAGTTCTTC.

The CDR3 nucleotides read TGTGCCAGCAGTTCCCCGGGCGGGATGAAGACCCAGTACTTC. This translates into CASSSPGGMKTQYF. This chain uses TRBV6-9 with TRBJ2-5; D perhaps matches TRBD2 (6 bases). Looked up from germline, CDR1 is MNHGY and CDR2 is SVAAGI. This CDR3 comprises 14 residues. V was shortened by 4 bases and J by 6 bases, with 15 bases between the two germline ends.

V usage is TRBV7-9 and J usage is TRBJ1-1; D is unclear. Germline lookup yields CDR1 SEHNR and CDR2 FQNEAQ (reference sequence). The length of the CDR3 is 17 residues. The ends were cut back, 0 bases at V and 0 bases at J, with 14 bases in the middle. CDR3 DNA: TGTGCCAGCAGCTTAGCGGCCGGAGTGATTATGAACACTGAAGCTTTCTTT. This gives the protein CASSLAAGVIMNTEAFF.

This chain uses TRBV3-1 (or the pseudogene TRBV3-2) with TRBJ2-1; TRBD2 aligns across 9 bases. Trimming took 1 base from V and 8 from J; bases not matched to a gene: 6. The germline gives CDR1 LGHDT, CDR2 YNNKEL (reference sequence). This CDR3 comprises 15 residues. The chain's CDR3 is CASSQGTSVSYEQFF. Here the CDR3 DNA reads TGTGCCAGCAGCCAAGGGACTAGCGTATCATATGAGCAGTTCTTC.

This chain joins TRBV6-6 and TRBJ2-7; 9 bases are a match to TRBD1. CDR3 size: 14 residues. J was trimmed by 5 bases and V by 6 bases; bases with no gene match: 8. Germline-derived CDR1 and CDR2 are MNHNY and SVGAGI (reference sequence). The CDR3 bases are TGTGCCAGCAGCGGGACAGGGAGGTACGACGAGCAGTACTTC. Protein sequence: CASSGTGRYDEQYF.

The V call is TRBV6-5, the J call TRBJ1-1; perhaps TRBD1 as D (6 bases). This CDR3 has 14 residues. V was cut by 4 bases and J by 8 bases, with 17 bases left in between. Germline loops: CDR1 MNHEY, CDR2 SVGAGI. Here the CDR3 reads CASSSPGTRREAFF. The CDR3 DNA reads TGTGCCAGCAGTTCCCCCGGGACACGGCGAGAAGCTTTCTTT.

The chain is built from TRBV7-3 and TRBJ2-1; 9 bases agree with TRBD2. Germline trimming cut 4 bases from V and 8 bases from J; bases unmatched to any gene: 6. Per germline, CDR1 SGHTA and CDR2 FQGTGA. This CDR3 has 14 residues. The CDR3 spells CASSSAGGLDEQFF. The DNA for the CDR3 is TGTGCCAGCAGCTCCGCGGGGGGGCTTGATGAGCAGTTCTTC.

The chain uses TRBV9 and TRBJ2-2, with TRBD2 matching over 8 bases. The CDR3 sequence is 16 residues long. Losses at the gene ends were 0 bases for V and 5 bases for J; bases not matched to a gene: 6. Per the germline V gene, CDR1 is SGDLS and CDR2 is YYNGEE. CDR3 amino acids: CASSVGSGSRTGELFF. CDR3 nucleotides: TGTGCCAGCAGCGTAGGCAGCGGGAGTAGAACCGGGGAGCTGTTTTTT.

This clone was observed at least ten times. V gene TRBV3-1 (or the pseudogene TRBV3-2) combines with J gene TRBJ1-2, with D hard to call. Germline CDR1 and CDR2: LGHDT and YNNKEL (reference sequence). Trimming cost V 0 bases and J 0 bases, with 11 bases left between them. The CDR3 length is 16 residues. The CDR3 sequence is CASSQDWRLANYGYTF. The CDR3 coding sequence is TGTGCCAGCAGCCAAGATTGGCGGTTAGCTAACTATGGCTACACCTTC.

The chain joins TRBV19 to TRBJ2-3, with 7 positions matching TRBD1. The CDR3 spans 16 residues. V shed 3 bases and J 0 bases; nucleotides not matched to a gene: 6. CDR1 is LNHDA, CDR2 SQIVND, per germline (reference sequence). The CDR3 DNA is TGTGCCAGTAGTATGCGTACAGGGGCCAGCACAGATACGCAGTATTTT. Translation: CASSMRTGASTDTQYF.

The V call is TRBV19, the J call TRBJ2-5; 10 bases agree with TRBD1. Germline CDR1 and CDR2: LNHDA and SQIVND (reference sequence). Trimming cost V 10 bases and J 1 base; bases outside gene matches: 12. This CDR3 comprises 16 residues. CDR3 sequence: CATPHWDRGFQETQYF. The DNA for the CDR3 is TGTGCCACCCCTCATTGGGACAGGGGATTCCAAGAGACCCAGTACTTC.

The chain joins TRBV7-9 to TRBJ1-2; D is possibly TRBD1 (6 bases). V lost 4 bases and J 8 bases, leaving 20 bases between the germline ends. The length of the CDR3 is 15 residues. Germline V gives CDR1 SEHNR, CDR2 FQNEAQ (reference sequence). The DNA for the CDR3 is TGTGCCAGCAGCTGGTCAGGGGCCCTCAGGGGCGGCTACACCTTC. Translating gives CASSWSGALRGGYTF.

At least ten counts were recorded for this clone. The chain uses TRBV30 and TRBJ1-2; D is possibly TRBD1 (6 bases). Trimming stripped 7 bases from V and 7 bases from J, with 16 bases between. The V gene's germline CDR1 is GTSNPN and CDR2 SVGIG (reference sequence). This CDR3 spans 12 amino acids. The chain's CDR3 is CASPQGSFGYTF. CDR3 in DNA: TGTGCCTCGCCACAGGGATCGTTTGGCTACACCTTC.

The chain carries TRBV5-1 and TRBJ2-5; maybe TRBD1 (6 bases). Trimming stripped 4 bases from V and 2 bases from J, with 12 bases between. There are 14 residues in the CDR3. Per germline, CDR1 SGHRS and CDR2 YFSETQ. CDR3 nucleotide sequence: TGCGCCAGCAGCGCCCAGGGGCCTCAAGAGACCCAGTACTTC. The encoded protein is CASSAQGPQETQYF.

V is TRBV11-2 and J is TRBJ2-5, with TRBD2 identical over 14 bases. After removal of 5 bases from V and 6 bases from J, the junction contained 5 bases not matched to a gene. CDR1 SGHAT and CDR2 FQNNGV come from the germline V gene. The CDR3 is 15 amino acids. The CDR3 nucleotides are TGTGCCAGCAGCCCGACTAGCGGGAGGGCTCAGACCCAGTACTTC. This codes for CASSPTSGRAQTQYF.

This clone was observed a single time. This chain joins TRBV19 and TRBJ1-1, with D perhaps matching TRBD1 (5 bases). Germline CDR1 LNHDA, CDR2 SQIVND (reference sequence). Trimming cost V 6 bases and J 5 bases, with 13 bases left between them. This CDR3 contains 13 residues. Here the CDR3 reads CASRRQGLTEAFF. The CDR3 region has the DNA TGTGCCAGTAGGAGGCAGGGACTAACTGAAGCTTTCTTT.

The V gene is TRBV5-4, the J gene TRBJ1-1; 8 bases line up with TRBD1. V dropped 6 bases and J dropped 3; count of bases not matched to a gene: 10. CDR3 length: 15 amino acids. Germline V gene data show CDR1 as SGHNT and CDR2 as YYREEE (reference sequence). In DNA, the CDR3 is TGTGCCAGCATCCCATTCGACAGGGGCCACACTGAAGCTTTCTTT. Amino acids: CASIPFDRGHTEAFF. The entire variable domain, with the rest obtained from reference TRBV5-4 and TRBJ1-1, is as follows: ETGVTQSPTHLIKTRGQQVTLRCSSQSGHNTVSWYQQALGQGPQFIFQYYREEENGRGNFPPRFSGLQFPNYSSELNVNALELDDSALYLCASIPFDRGHTEAFFGQGTRLTVV.

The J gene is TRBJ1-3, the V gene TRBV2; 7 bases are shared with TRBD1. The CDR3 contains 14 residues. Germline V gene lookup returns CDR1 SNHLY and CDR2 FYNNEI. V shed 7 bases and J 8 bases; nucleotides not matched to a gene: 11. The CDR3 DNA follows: TGTGCCAGCATTCCAGGGGGTTGGGAAGACACCATATATTTT. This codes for CASIPGGWEDTIYF.

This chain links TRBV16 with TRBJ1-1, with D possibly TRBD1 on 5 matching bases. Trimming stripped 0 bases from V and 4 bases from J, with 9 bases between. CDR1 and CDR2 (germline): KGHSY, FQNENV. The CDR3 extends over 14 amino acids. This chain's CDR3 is CASSQSRGSTEAFF. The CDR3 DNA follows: TGTGCCAGCAGCCAATCGCGGGGCAGCACTGAAGCTTTCTTT. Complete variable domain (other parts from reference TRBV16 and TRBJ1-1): GEEVAQTPKHLVRGEGQKAKLYCAPIKGHSYVFWYQQVLKNEFKFLISFQNENVFDETGMPKERFSAKCLPNSPCSLEIQATKLEDSAVYFCASSQSRGSTEAFFGQGTRLTVV.

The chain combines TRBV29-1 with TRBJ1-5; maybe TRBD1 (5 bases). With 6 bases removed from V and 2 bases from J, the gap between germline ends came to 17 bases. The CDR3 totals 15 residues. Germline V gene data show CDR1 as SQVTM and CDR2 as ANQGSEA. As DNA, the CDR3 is TGCAGCGTCGCCCATGACAGAAAGGGCAATCAGCCCCAGCATTTT. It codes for CSVAHDRKGNQPQHF.

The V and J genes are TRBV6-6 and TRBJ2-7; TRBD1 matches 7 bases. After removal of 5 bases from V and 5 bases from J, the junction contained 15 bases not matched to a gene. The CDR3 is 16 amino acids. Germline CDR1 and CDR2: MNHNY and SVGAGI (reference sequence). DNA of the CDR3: TGTGCCAGCAGTCGACTTAAGACAGGGCGAGGGAACGAGCAGTACTTC. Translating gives CASSRLKTGRGNEQYF.

Here the CDR3 DNA reads TGTGCCAGCAGTTACCCGGGGACTAGGGGGCGAGATACGCAGTATTTT. This codes for CASSYPGTRGRDTQYF. The chain joins TRBV6-6 to TRBJ2-3, with D possibly being TRBD2 (8 bases). The ends were cut back, 2 bases at V and 5 bases at J, with 17 bases in the middle. The CDR3 loop spans 16 amino acids. Germline V lookup: CDR1 MNHNY, CDR2 SVGAGI (reference sequence).